This T cell receptor beta chain was captured in a study of T cells in Graves' hyperthyroidism and ophthalmopathy. Study overall: Before treatment of any kind, peripheral blood was taken at initial diagnosis.

Note on this clonotype: Antigen unknown.

Study-wide results and caveats: Blood also carried most thyroid clonotypes expanded above 0.001.

The CDR3 loop spans 18 amino acids. The germline V gene encodes CDR1 SGDLS and CDR2 YYNGEE. Trimming removed 5 bases from V and 5 bases from J; junction bases left unmatched: 13. Thyroid ultrasound and orbital computed tomography, with clinical symptoms and serum thyroxine and TRAb, informed diagnoses. Researchers amplified the TCR beta CDR3 regions from RNA transcripts. In the first-round RT-PCR of the TCR CDR3, the HTBI primer set was used. A single record per CDR3 protein comes from TCRdb applying MiXCR to the multiplex PCR reads. The table lists around 500,000 distinct CDR3 sequences, 12% to 15% of them singletons.

The TCR was taken from a woman aged 40-49 years with Graves' hyperthyroidism. This chain connects TRBV9 to TRBJ2-1, with 13 positions matching TRBD2. Sequencing was carried out using blood. The CDR3 here is CASSMGLAGIRDNNEQFF. In DNA form, the CDR3 reads TGTGCCAGCAGTATGGGACTAGCGGGAATTAGGGATAACAATGAGCAGTTCTTC.